This TCR beta chain was recorded in a study of beta chain features in type 1 diabetes. Findings and caveats of the study: Cells carrying high TCR expression could end up over-represented when cDNA is sequenced. Among patients with Type 1 diabetes, TCRB CDR3s were moderately but significantly shorter in every one of the four CD4+ subsets. Type 1 diabetes patients had fewer VDJ junction insertions and more deletions.

Germline-derived CDR1 and CDR2 are SGHDT and YYEEEE. The V and J ends lost 3 bases and 8 bases respectively, with 11 bases between them. The CDR3 runs to 13 residues. For this clone: Antigen: not known.

What was sequenced were expressed TCRB transcripts, since all of the isolated RNA had been reverse transcribed. This table comes from immunoSEQ multiplex PCR, and its TCRdb copy is limited to in-frame clones, with some not included. The sample carries approximately 26,000 clones, about two thirds recorded once. Donors contributed one heparinised blood draw apiece, averaging about 100 mL. A CD45RO/CCR7/CD25/CD127/CD95/CD27 panel sorted naive, central memory, regulatory and stem cell-like memory CD4+ cells. Sequencing was done on a sample of Tregs from blood. The source of this sequence is a woman in her twenties or thirties with type 1 diabetes. V gene TRBV5-6 combines with J gene TRBJ2-2; D is unclear. The CDR3 sequence is CASSWRRVGELFF. CDR3 DNA sequence: TGTGCCAGCAGCTGGAGACGGGTAGGGGAGCTGTTTTTT.